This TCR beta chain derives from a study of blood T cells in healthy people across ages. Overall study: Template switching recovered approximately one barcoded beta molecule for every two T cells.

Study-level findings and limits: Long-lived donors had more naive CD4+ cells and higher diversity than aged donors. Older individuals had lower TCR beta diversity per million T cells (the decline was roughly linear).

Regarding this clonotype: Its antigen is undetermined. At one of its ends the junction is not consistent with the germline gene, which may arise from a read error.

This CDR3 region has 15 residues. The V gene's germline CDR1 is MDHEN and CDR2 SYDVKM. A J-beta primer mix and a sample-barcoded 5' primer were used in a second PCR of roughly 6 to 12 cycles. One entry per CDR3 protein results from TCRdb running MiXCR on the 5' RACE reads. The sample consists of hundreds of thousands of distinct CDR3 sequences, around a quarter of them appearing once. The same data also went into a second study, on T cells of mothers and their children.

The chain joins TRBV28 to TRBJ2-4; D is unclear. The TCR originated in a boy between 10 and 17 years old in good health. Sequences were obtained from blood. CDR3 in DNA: TGTGCCGGCAGTTCCACCCGGTTAGCCAAAAACATTCAGTACTTC. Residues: CAGSSTRLAKNIQYF.